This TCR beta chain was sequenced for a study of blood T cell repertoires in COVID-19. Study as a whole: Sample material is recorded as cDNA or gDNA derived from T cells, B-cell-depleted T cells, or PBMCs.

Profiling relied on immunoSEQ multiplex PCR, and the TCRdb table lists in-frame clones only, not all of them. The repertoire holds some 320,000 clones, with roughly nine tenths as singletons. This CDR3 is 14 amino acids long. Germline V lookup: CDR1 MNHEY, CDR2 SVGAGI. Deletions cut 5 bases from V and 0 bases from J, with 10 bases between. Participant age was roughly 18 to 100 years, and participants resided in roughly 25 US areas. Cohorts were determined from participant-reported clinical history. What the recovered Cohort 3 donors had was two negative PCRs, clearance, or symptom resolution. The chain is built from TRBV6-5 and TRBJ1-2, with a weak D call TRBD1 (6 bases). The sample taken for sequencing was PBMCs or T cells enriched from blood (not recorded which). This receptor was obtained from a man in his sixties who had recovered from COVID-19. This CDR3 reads CASSTGFANYGYTF. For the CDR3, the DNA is TGTGCCAGCAGTACAGGGTTCGCTAACTATGGCTACACCTTC.